The present T cell receptor beta chain was sequenced within a study of T cell repertoires in cytomegalovirus infection. Study-level information: Matching HLA type and CMV infection were both indicated by public TCR beta signatures.

Broader study findings: Summed public TCR beta family frequency identified CMV carriers bearing the relevant HLA.

The V gene's germline CDR1 is MNHNS and CDR2 SASEGT. The V end lost 6 bases, the J end lost 1 base, and 15 bases lay between the germline ends. The CDR3 has 15 residues. Remarks on this clonotype: The antigen remains unidentified.

TCRdb re-called the reads with MiXCR, one entry per CDR3 protein. Among about 150,000 distinct CDR3 sequences, around 30% were seen once, and the ten largest hold around half. This clonotype was sampled from a human donor in good health (CMV status not recorded). Some clones in this sample may be carry-over from other donors' samples. This sample comprised CD8+ T cells from cultured PBMCs, obtained from culture after CMV antigen stimulation. The chain is built from TRBV6-1 and TRBJ2-5; no reliable D call. The CDR3 coding sequence is TGTGCCAGCAGGATTGGTGGCCTTCCCCAAGAGACCCAGTACTTC. It translates to CASRIGGLPQETQYF.